This T cell receptor beta chain is drawn from a study of OX40 agonist ivuxolimab in advanced cancers. Study at large: At about 82% male, the cohort had a mean age of approximately 60 years, ranging from roughly 20 to 80.

The CDR3 is 12 amino acids. V lost 2 bases to trimming and J lost 7 bases, with 8 bases between them. Germline CDR1 is MNHEY and CDR2 is SVGAGI. The repertoire was sequenced with immunoSEQ multiplex PCR; TCRdb's copy has only in-frame clones and lacks some. Of 45,000 or so clones listed, 70% to 85% are singletons. At cycle 4 day 1, cycle 7 day 1, and baseline, blood was sampled. The source is an adult with an advanced solid tumor such as melanoma, head and neck, liver or kidney cancer. The chain is built from TRBV6-5 and TRBJ1-1; D not resolved. Sequencing used CD4+ or CD8+ T cells sorted from blood, obtained in a trial of the OX40 agonist ivuxolimab. The CDR3 sequence: CASSYGINEAFF. CDR3 DNA sequence: TGTGCCAGCAGTTACGGGATCAATGAAGCTTTCTTT.